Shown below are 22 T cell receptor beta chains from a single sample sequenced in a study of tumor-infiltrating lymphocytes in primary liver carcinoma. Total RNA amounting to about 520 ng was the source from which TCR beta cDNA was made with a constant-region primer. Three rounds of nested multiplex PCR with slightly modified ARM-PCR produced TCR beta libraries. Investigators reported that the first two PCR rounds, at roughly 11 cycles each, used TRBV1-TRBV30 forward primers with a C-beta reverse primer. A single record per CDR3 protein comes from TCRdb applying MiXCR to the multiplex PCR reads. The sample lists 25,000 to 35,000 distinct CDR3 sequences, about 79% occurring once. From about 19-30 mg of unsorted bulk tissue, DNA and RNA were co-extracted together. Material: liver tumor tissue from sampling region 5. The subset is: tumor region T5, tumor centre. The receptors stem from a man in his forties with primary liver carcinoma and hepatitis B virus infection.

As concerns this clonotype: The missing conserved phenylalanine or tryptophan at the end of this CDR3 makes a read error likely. CDR3 in amino acids: CASNPSGSGTDTQYS. The CDR3 bases are TGTGCCAGCAACCCTAGTGGGTCTGGCACAGATACGCAGTATTCT. This chain uses TRBV6-5 with TRBJ2-3; D is uncertain. Germline V gene sequence: CDR1 MNHEY, CDR2 SVGAGI. The CDR3 extends over 15 amino acids. Trimming removed 7 bases from V and 1 base from J, with 15 bases in between.

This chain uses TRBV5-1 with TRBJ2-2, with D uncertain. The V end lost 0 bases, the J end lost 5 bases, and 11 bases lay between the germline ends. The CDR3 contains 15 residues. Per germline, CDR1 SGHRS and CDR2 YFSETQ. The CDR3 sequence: CASSLVSMRTGELFF. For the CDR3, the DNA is TGCGCCAGCAGCTTGGTGTCGATGCGGACCGGGGAGCTGTTTTTT.

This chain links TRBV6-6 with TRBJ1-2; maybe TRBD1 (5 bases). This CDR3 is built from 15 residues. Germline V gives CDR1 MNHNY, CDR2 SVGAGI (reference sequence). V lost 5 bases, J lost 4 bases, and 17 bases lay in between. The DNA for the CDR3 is TGTGCCAGCAGTGATACAGGACTAGTACCCTATGGCTACACCTTC. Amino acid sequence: CASSDTGLVPYGYTF.

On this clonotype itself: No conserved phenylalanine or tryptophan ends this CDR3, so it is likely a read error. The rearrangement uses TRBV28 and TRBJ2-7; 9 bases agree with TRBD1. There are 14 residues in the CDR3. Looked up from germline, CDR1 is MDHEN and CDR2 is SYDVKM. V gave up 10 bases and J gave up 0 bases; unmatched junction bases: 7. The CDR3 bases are TGTGCCAACATCCGGACAGGGGACTCCTACGAGCAGTACTCC. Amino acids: CANIRTGDSYEQYS.

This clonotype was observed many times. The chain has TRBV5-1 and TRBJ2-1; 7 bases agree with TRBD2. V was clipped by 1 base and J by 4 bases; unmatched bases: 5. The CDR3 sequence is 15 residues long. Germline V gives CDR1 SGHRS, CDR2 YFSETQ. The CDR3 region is CASSLWLAEYNEQFF. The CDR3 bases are TGCGCCAGCAGCTTGTGGCTAGCGGAATACAATGAGCAGTTCTTC. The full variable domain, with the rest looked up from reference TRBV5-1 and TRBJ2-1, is KAGVTQTPRYLIKTRGQQVTLSCSPISGHRSVSWYQQTPGQGLQFLFEYFSETQRNKGNFPGRFSGRQFSNSRSEMNVSTLELGDSALYLCASSLWLAEYNEQFFGPGTRLTVL.

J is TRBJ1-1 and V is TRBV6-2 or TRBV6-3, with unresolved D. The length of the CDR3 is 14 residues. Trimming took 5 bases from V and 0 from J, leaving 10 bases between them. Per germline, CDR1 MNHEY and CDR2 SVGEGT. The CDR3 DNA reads TGTGCCAGCAGTCACCCTGGGCTGAACACTGAAGCTTTCTTT. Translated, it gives CASSHPGLNTEAFF.

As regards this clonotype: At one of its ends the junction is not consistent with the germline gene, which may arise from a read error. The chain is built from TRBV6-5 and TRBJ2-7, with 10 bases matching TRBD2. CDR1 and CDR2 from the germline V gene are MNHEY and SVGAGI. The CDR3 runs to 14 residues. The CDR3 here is CSSTFTGTSDEQYF. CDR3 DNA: TGTTCCAGCACTTTTACCGGGACTAGCGACGAGCAGTACTTC.

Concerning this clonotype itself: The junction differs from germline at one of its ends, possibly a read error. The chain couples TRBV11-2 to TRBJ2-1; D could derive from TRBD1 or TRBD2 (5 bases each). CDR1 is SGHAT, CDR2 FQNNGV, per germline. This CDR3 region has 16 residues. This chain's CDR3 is CASNWDHRMGYNEQFF. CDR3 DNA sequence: TGTGCTAGCAACTGGGACCATAGGATGGGTTACAATGAGCAGTTCTTC.

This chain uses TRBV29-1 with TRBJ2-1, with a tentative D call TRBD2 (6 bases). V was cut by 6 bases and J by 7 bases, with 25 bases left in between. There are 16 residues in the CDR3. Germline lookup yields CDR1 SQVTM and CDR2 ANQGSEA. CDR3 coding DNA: TGCAGCGTCGCTAATCGGGGGTGGGATAGGCAGAATGAGCAGTTCTTC. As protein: CSVANRGWDRQNEQFF.

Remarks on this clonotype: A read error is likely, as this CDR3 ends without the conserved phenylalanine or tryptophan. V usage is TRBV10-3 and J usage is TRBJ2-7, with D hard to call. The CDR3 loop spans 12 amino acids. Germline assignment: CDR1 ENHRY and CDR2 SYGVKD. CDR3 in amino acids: CTISEAGQEQYP. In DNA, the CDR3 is TGTACCATCAGTGAAGCCGGGCAAGAGCAGTACCCC.

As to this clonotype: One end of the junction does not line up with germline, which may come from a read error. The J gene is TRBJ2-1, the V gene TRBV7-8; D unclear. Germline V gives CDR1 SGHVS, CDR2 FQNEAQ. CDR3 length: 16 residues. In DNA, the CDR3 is TGTGCTAGCACCTCTGACTTCGGCGGTACCTACAATGAGCAGTTCTTC. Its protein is CASTSDFGGTYNEQFF.

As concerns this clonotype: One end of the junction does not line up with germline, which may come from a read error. In DNA, the CDR3 is TGTGCCAGCCGCCCGGAATATTGGGCCGGGGAGCGGTTTTTT. Its translation: CASRPEYWAGERFF. The V gene is TRBV11-2, the J gene TRBJ2-2, with D perhaps TRBD2 (5 bases). Germline CDR1 SGHAT, CDR2 FQNNGV. CDR3 length: 14 residues.

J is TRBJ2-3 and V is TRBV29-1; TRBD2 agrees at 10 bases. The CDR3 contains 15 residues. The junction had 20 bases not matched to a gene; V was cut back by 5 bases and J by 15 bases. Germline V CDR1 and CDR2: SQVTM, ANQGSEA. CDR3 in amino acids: CSVSWTSGFIDMQYF. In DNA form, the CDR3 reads TGCAGCGTTTCCTGGACTAGCGGATTCATAGATATGCAATATTTT.

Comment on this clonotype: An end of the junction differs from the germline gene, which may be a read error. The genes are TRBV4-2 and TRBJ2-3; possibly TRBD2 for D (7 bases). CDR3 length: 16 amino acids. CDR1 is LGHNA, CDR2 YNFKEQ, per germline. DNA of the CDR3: TGTACCAGCAGCCGAGAAGGGGGGGGGTACACAGATACGCAGTATTTT. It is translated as CTSSREGGGYTDTQYF.

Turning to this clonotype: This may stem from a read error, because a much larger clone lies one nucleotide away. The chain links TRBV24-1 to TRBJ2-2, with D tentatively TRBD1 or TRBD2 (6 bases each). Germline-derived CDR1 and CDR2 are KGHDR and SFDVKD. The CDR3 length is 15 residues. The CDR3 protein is CVTSDSGGGTGELFF. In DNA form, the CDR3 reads TGTGTCACCAGTGATTCCGGAGGGGGTACCGGGGAGCTGTTTTTT.

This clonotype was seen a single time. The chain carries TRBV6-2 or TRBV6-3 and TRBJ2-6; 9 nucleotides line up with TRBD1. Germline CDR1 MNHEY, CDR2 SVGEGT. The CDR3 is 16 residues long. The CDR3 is CGNSLGQGTGANVLTF. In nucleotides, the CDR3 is TGTGGCAACAGCCTGGGACAGGGTACCGGGGCCAACGTCCTGACTTTC.

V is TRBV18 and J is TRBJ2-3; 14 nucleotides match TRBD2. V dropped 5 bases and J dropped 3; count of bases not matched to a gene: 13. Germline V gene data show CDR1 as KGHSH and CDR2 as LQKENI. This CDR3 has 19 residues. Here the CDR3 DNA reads TGTGCCAGCTCAGCATCGCCGGGACTAGCGGGAGTAGGGACAGATACGCAGTATTTT. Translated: CASSASPGLAGVGTDTQYF.

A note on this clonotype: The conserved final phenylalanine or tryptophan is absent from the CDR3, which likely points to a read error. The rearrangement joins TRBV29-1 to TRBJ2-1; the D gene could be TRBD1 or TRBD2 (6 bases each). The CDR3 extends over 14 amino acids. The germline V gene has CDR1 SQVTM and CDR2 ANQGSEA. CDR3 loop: CSVPMTGGFNGQFL. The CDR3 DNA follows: TGCAGCGTTCCTATGACAGGAGGGTTTAATGGGCAGTTCTTA.

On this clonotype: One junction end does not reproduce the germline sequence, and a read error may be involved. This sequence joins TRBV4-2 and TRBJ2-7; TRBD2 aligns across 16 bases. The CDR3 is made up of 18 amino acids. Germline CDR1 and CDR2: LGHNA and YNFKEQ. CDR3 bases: TGTGCCACCAGTGGAAAAGCGGGACTAGCGGGAGGGCCACACGAACAGTACTTC. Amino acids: CATSGKAGLAGGPHEQYF.

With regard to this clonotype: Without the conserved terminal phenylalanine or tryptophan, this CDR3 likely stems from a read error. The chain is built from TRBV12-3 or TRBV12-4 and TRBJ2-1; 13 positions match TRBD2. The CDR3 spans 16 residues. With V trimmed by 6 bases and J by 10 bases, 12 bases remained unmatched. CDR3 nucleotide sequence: TGTGCCAGCAGCCCAACCGGGACTAGCGGGATCGAGGAGCAGTTCTTA. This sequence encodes CASSPTGTSGIEEQFL.

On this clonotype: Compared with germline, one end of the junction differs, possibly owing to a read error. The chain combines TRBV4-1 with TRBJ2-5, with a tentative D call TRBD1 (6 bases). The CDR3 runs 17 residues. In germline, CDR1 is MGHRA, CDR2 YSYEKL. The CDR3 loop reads CVSSQDPMAGQGETQYF. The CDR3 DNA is TGCGTCAGCAGCCAAGATCCTATGGCAGGCCAGGGGGAGACCCAGTACTTC.

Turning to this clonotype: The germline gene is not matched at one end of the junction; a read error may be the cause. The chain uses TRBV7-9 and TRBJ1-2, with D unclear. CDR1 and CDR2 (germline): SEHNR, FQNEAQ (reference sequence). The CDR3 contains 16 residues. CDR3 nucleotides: TGTACCAGCAGCGCCGAGGGCAGGCTGTCCCAGTATGGTTACACCTTC. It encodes CTSSAEGRLSQYGYTF.